The T cell receptor beta chain described here comes from a study of CD8 T cells in ankylosing spondylitis. This clonotype was observed a few times. The antigen remains unidentified. The CDR3 extends over 14 amino acids. V lost 4 bases and J lost 4, with 12 bases in between. Looked up from germline, CDR1 is LNHDA and CDR2 is SQIVND (reference sequence). Preparation of TCR beta libraries was done by quantitative 5'-RACE with molecular barcodes. TCRdb re-called the 5' RACE reads with MiXCR, one entry per CDR3 protein. This table has 150,000 to 200,000 distinct CDR3 sequences, under 35% appearing once. Points from the study as a whole: Clones tied to disease were said to be significantly enriched in matched ankylosing spondylitis synovial fluid. A TCR beta motif of fewer than ten highly homologous variants seemed to mark ankylosing spondylitis blood. Disease-linked clones had a CD8+ phenotype and relatively low frequency in peripheral blood.

The chain has TRBV19 and TRBJ2-3; no clear D. Sequencing input: synovial fluid, either unsorted or a sorted T cell fraction (not recorded which). The receptor comes from a male donor with ankylosing spondylitis. The CDR3 coding sequence is TGTGCCAGTAGTAAGGATCCCTTGGCAGATACGCAGTATTTT. Encoded protein: CASSKDPLADTQYF.